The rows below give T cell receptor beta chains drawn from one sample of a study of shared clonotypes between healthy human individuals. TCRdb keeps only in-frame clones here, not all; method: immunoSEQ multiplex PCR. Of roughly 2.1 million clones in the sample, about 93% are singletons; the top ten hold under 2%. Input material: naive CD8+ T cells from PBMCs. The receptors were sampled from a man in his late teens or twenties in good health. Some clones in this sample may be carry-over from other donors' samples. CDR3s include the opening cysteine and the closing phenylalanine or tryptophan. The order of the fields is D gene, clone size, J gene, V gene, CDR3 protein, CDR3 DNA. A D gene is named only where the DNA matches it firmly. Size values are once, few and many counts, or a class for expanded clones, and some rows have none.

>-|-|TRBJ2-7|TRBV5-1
CASSVHRVGSSYEQYF
TGCGCCAGCAGCGTACACAGGGTTGGGAGCTCCTACGAGCAGTACTTC
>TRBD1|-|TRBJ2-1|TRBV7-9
CASSPQDRRTRDEQFF
TGTGCCAGCAGCCCGCAGGACAGGCGGACTCGGGATGAGCAGTTCTTC
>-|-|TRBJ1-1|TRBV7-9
CASSLTGGEAFF
TGTGCCAGCAGTTTGACAGGAGGTGAAGCTTTCTTT
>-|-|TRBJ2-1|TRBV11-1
CASSLERGPEDNEQFF
TGTGCCAGCAGCTTAGAGCGCGGACCCGAGGACAATGAGCAGTTCTTC
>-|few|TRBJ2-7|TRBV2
CASSGLDEQYF
TGTGCCAGCAGTGGACTGGACGAGCAGTACTTC
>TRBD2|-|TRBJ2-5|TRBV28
CASSFRLAGGLKETQYF
TGTGCCAGCAGTTTCCGACTAGCGGGAGGACTGAAAGAGACCCAGTACTTC
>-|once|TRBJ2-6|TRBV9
CASSAPLGGRGANVLTF
TGTGCCAGCAGCGCCCCCCTCGGGGGGCGTGGGGCCAACGTCCTGACTTTC
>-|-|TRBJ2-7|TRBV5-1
CASSLDHRSSYEQYF
TGCGCCAGCAGCTTGGATCATCGCAGTTCCTACGAGCAGTACTTC
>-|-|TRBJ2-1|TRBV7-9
CASNLRGYNEQFF
TGTGCCAGCAACCTTCGGGGTTACAATGAGCAGTTCTTC
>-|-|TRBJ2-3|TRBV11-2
CASSLDRFGDAVDTQYF
TGTGCCAGCAGCTTAGATCGGTTCGGGGACGCAGTAGATACGCAGTATTTT
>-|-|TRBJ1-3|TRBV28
CASSPTETGGNTIYF
TGTGCCAGCAGTCCGACAGAGACTGGTGGAAACACCATATATTTT
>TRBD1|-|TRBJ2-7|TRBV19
CASTDDRAYEQYF
TGTGCCAGTACCGACGACAGGGCCTACGAGCAGTACTTC
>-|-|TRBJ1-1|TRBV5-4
CASSRGTEAFF
TGTGCCAGCAGCCGGGGGACTGAAGCTTTCTTT
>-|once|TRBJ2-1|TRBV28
CASSQIDYRDSYNEQFF
TGTGCCAGCAGTCAAATCGATTACAGGGACTCCTACAATGAGCAGTTCTTC
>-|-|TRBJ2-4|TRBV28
CASSLFTELAKNIQYF
TGTGCCAGCAGTTTATTTACAGAACTAGCCAAAAACATTCAGTACTTC
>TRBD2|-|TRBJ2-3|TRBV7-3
CASSWWDGRTDTQYF
TGTGCCAGCAGCTGGTGGGACGGGAGGACAGATACGCAGTATTTT
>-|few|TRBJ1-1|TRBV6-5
CASSYSGFTEAFF
TGTGCCAGCAGTTACTCCGGGTTTACTGAAGCTTTCTTT
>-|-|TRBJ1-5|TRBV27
CASSLFGTSNQPQHF
TGTGCCAGCAGTTTATTCGGCACCAGCAATCAGCCCCAGCATTTT
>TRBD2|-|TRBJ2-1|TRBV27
CASSPGTSGRGRFF
TGTGCCAGCAGTCCCGGGACTAGCGGGAGGGGGCGGTTCTTC
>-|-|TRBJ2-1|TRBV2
CAAPRVGAVRGYNEQFF
TGTGCCGCACCCCGGGTCGGGGCCGTCCGGGGATACAATGAGCAGTTCTTC
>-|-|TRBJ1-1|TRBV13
CASSIGRGEAFF
TGTGCCAGCAGTATCGGACGGGGTGAAGCTTTCTTT
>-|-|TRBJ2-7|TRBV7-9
CASSPTARYEQYF
TGTGCCAGCAGCCCTACGGCCCGTTACGAGCAGTACTTC
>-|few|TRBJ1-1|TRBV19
CASSIRGDTEAFF
TGTGCCAGTAGTATTCGGGGGGACACTGAAGCTTTCTTT
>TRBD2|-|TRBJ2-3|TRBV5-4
CASSRTRGTDTQYF
TGTGCCAGCAGCAGGACTAGGGGAACTGATACGCAGTATTTT
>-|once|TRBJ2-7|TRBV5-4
CASSLGGFQYEQYF
TGTGCCAGCAGCTTGGGTGGGTTTCAGTACGAGCAGTACTTC
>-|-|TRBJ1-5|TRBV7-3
CASSFLGGGQANQPQHF
TGTGCCAGCAGCTTCCTGGGAGGTGGGCAGGCGAATCAGCCCCAGCATTTT
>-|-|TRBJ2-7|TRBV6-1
CASSEMGGGSFSYEQYF
TGTGCCAGCAGTGAAATGGGAGGCGGATCCTTTAGTTACGAGCAGTACTTC
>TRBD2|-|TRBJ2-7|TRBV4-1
CASSQDRGGSTYEQYF
TGCGCCAGCAGCCAAGATCGGGGGGGATCAACCTACGAGCAGTACTTC
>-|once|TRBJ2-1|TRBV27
CASRQGQGSYNEQFF
TGTGCCAGCAGGCAAGGACAAGGCTCCTACAATGAGCAGTTCTTC
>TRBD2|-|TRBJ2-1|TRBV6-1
CASSEREGRGNEQFF
TGTGCCAGCAGCGAGCGGGAGGGCCGGGGCAATGAGCAGTTCTTC
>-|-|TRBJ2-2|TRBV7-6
CASSLLRGGPNLLNTGELFF
TGTGCCAGCAGCCTTCTAAGGGGGGGACCTAATTTATTGAACACCGGGGAGCTGTTTTTT
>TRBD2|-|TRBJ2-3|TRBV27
CASTPGGVRDTQYF
TGTGCCAGCACTCCTGGGGGGGTAAGGGATACGCAGTATTTT
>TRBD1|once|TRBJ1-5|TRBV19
CASSIGGEGASGAQHF
TGTGCCAGTAGTATAGGGGGAGAGGGGGCCTCGGGGGCCCAGCATTTT
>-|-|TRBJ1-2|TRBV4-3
CASSQGDLARSEVGYTF
TGCGCCAGCAGCCAAGGGGACCTGGCGCGGTCCGAGGTTGGCTACACCTTC
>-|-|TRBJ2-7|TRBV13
CASSTADSSSYEQYF
TGTGCCAGCAGCACAGCGGATTCAAGCTCCTACGAGCAGTACTTC
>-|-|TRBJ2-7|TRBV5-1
CASSLAALTYEQYF
TGCGCCAGCAGCTTGGCTGCGTTAACCTACGAGCAGTACTTC
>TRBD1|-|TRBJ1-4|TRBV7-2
CASSSWTGLDYATNEKLFF
TGTGCCAGCAGCTCCTGGACAGGGCTAGACTATGCAACTAATGAAAAACTGTTTTTT
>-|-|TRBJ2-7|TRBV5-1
CASSLLSRGTSPNYEQYF
TGCGCCAGCAGCTTGTTGTCTCGTGGGACCTCTCCCAACTACGAGCAGTACTTC
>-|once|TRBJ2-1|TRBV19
CASSVPGTYNEQFF
TGTGCCAGTAGTGTCCCGGGAACCTACAATGAGCAGTTCTTC
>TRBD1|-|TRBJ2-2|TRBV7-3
CATLSPKSRGRDTGELFF
TGTGCCACCTTATCGCCGAAGAGCAGGGGGCGTGACACCGGGGAGCTGTTTTTT
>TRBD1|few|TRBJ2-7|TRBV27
CASRQGAYEQYF
TGTGCCAGCAGACAGGGGGCCTACGAGCAGTACTTC
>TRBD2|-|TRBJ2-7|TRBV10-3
CAISSRTSGSYEQYF
TGTGCCATCAGCTCCAGGACTAGCGGGTCCTACGAGCAGTACTTC
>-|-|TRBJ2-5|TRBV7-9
CASSSRSDREGETQYF
TGTGCCAGCAGCTCCCGCTCGGACAGGGAGGGAGAGACCCAGTACTTC
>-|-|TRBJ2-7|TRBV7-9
CASSLARRVGEQYF
TGTGCCAGCAGCTTAGCGCGCAGGGTGGGTGAGCAGTACTTC
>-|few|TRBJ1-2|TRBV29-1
CSARSGYGYTF
TGCAGCGCAAGATCAGGGTATGGCTACACCTTC
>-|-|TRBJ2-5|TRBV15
CATSRARRGGETQYF
TGTGCCACCAGCAGAGCGCGAAGGGGGGGAGAGACCCAGTACTTC